Following are 11 T cell receptor beta chains from one sample sequenced in a study of OX40 agonist ivuxolimab in advanced cancers. The method was immunoSEQ multiplex PCR; TCRdb's version includes in-frame clones alone and lacks a portion of them. This table holds approximately 100,000 clones, under 85% found once. The sequencing here drew on CD4+ or CD8+ T cells sorted from blood, taken in a trial of the OX40 agonist ivuxolimab. All receptors come from an adult with an advanced solid tumor such as melanoma, head and neck, liver or kidney cancer.

The chain combines TRBV5-6 with TRBJ2-7, with TRBD1 matching 9 bases. The trim removed 4 bases at V and 0 bases at J, leaving 8 bases unmatched. Germline CDR1 SGHDT, CDR2 YYEEEE. The CDR3 is 16 residues long. The CDR3: CASSRGQGTLSYEQYF. The DNA of the CDR3 is TGTGCCAGCAGCCGGGGACAGGGAACCCTCTCCTACGAGCAGTACTTC.

The chain joins TRBV29-1 to TRBJ1-4; 7 bases are shared with TRBD1. Germline CDR1 reads SQVTM; CDR2 reads ANQGSEA. CDR3 size: 12 residues. V shed 1 base and J 10 bases; nucleotides not matched to a gene: 3. DNA for the CDR3: TGCAGCGTTGAAGTTCAGGGGGGAAAACTGTTTTTT. Its protein product is CSVEVQGGKLFF.

The chain carries TRBV27 and TRBJ2-7; no firm D call. CDR3 length: 13 residues. The V gene's germline CDR1 is MNHEY and CDR2 SMNVEV (reference sequence). Trimming stripped 4 bases from V and 4 bases from J, with 11 bases between. As DNA, the CDR3 is TGTGCCAGCAGTTCACACCCCTTATACGAGCAGTACTTC. Its protein product is CASSSHPLYEQYF.

The rearrangement joins TRBV11-2 to TRBJ1-4; TRBD1 matches at 12 bases. Per the germline V gene, CDR1 is SGHAT and CDR2 is FQNNGV. After removal of 5 bases from V and 8 bases from J, the junction contained 9 bases not matched to a gene. The CDR3 runs to 16 residues. CDR3: CASSRWPGQGAEKLFF. CDR3 sequence (DNA): TGTGCCAGCAGCCGTTGGCCGGGACAGGGGGCCGAAAAACTGTTTTTT. Full variable domain (rest looked up from reference TRBV11-2 and TRBJ1-4): EAGVAQSPRYKIIEKRQSVAFWCNPISGHATLYWYQQILGQGPKLLIQFQNNGVVDDSQLPKDRFSAERLKGVDSTLKIQPAKLEDSAVYLCASSRWPGQGAEKLFFGSGTQLSVL.

The chain joins TRBV7-9 to TRBJ2-7, with no clear D. The CDR3 is made up of 13 amino acids. Germline CDR1 SEHNR, CDR2 FQNEAQ (reference sequence). Trimming removed 5 bases at V and 1 base at J, with 9 bases between. CDR3 in DNA: TGTGCCAGCAGCCTTAGGAATTCCTACGAGCAGTACTTC. It yields the protein CASSLRNSYEQYF.

This clone has more than one count but fewer than ten. The rearrangement uses TRBV5-6 and TRBJ2-3; the D call may be TRBD1 or TRBD2 (5 bases each). Trimming stripped 4 bases from V and 5 bases from J, with 20 bases between. Germline CDR1 reads SGHDT; CDR2 reads YYEEEE. CDR3 size: 16 residues. The CDR3 spells CASSQVWGPSQDTQYF. The DNA of the CDR3 is TGTGCCAGCAGCCAGGTTTGGGGACCCTCGCAAGATACGCAGTATTTT.

This clone has at least ten counts. Compared with germline, one end of the junction differs, possibly owing to a read error. This chain connects TRBV19 to TRBJ1-5, with 7 bases lining up with TRBD1. CDR3 size: 17 residues. Germline V lookup: CDR1 LNHDA, CDR2 SQIVND (reference sequence). CDR3 protein: CASSIGGRGMGNQPQHF. The CDR3 region has the DNA TGTGCCAGTAGCATAGGGGGCAGGGGTATGGGCAATCAGCCCCAGCATTTT.

V gene TRBV15 combines with J gene TRBJ2-4, with TRBD1 as a possible D gene (6 bases). The CDR3 spans 16 residues. Looked up from germline, CDR1 is LNHNV and CDR2 is YYDKDF (reference sequence). V dropped 1 base and J dropped 0 bases, with 10 bases sitting between them. The CDR3 DNA follows: TGTGCCACCAGCAGAGTGCGAGGGGGAGCCAAAAACATTCAGTACTTC. Protein product: CATSRVRGGAKNIQYF.

The V gene is TRBV23-1, the J gene TRBJ1-5, with TRBD1 matching over 7 bases. TRBV23-1 is an ORF, with its function uncertain. Trimming took 3 bases from V and 4 from J; bases not matched to a gene: 6. The CDR3 contains 15 residues. In DNA, the CDR3 is TGCGCCAGCAGTCAGGGGACAGAAGAGAATCAGCCCCAGCATTTT. Its translation: CASSQGTEENQPQHF.

The chain joins TRBV4-2 to TRBJ2-7; weak D call: TRBD2 (6 bases). Trimming took 0 bases from V and 0 from J, leaving 18 bases between them. The CDR3 runs 18 residues. Germline CDR1 is LGHNA and CDR2 is YNFKEQ. CDR3 DNA sequence: TGTGCCAGCAGCCAAGATCGGAGGGGAAGGGGCGGCTCCTACGAGCAGTACTTC. This translates into CASSQDRRGRGGSYEQYF.

The rearrangement uses TRBV11-2 and TRBJ1-5, with a possible D match to TRBD1 (5 bases). The germline gives CDR1 SGHAT, CDR2 FQNNGV. This CDR3 has 14 residues. Between the trimmed V and J ends, which lost 3 bases and 3 bases, there was a span of 9 bases. CDR3 residues: CASSFKGANQPQHF. CDR3 DNA: TGTGCCAGCAGCTTTAAAGGGGCCAATCAGCCCCAGCATTTT. Full variable domain (missing parts from reference TRBV11-2 and TRBJ1-5): EAGVAQSPRYKIIEKRQSVAFWCNPISGHATLYWYQQILGQGPKLLIQFQNNGVVDDSQLPKDRFSAERLKGVDSTLKIQPAKLEDSAVYLCASSFKGANQPQHFGDGTRLSIL.